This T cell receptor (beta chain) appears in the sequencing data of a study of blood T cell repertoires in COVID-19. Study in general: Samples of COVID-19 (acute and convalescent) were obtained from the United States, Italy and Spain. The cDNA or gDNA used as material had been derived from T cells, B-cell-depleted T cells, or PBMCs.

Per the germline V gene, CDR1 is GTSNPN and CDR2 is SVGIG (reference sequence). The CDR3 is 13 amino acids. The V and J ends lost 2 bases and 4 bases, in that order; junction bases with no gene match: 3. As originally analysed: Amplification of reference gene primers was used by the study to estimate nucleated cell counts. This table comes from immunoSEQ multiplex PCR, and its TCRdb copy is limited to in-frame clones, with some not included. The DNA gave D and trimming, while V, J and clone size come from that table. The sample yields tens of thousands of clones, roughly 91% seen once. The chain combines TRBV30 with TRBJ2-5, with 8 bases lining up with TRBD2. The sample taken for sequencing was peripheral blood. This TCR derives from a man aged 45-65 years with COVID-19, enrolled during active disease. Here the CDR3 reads CAWSRGGGETQYF. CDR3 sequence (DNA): TGTGCCTGGAGTCGGGGGGGAGGAGAGACCCAGTACTTC.